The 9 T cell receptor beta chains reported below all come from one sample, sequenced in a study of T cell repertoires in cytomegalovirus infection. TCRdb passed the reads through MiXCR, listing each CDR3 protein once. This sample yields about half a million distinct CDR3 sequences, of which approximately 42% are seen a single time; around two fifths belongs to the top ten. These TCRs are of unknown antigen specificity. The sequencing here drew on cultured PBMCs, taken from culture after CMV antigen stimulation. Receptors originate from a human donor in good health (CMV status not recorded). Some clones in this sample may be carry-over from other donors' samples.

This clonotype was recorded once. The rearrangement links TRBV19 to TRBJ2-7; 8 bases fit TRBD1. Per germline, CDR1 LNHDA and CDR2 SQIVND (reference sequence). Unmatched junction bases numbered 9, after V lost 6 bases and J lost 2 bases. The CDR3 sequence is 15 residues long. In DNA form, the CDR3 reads TGTGCCAGTAGCGGTTCCGGGACAGGACCCTACGAGCAGTACTTC. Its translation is CASSGSGTGPYEQYF.

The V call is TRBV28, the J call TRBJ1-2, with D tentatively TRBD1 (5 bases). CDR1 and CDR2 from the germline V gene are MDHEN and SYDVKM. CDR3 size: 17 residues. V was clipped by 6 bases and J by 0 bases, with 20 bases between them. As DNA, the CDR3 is TGTGCCAGCAGCTTCCAGGCGGGGACCAAACCTAACTATGGCTACACCTTC. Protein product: CASSFQAGTKPNYGYTF.

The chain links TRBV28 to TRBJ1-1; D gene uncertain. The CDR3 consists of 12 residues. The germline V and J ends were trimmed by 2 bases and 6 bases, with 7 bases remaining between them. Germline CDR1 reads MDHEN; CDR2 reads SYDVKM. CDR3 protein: CASSLRLSEAFF. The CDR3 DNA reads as TGTGCCAGCAGTTTAAGGCTCTCTGAAGCTTTCTTT.

CDR3 DNA: TGTGCCAGCAGCTACACTAACTATGGCTACACCTTC. The encoded protein is CASSYTNYGYTF. V and J are TRBV7-2 and TRBJ1-2; D unclear. V lost 4 bases and J lost 0, with 3 bases in between. The CDR3 is made up of 12 amino acids. CDR1 is SGHTA and CDR2 is FQGNSA in the germline V gene.

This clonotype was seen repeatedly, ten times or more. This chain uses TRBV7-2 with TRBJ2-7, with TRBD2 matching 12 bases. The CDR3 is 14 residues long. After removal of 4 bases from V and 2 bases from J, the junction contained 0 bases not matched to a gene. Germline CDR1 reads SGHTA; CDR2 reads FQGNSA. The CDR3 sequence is CASSSSGGAYEQYF. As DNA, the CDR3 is TGTGCCAGCAGCTCTAGCGGGGGGGCCTACGAGCAGTACTTC.

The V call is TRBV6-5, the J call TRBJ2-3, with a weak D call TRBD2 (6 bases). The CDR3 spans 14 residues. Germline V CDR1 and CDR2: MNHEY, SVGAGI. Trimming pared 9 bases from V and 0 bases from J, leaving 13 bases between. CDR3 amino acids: CASTRDSSTDTQYF. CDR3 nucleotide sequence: TGTGCCAGTACCCGGGACTCTAGCACAGATACGCAGTATTTT.

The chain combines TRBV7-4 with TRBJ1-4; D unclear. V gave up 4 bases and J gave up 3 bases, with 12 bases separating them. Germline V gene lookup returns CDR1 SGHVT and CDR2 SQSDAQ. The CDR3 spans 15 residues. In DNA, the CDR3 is TGTGCCAGCAGCTCCCTCGGGCAGGCTAATGAAAAACTGTTTTTT. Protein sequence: CASSSLGQANEKLFF.

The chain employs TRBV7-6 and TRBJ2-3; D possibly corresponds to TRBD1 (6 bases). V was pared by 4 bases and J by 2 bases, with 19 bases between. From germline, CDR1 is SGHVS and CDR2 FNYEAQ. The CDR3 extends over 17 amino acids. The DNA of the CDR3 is TGTGCCAGCAGCTCGGCCCACAGGGCGCGTTTCACAGATACGCAGTATTTT. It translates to CASSSAHRARFTDTQYF.

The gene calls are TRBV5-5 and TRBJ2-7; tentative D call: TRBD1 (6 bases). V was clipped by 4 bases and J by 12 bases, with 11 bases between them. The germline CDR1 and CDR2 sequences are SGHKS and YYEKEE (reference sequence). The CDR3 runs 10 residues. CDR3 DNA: TGTGCCAGCAGCCCTCAGGGGCCGTACTTC. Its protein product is CASSPQGPYF.